A single sample gave rise to the 17 T cell receptor beta chains below, sequenced in a study of HIV-infected patients and healthy controls. TCRdb reanalysed the 5' RACE reads using MiXCR and keeps one entry per CDR3 protein. The sample records tens of thousands of distinct CDR3 sequences, roughly a sixth being singletons. Sequencing input: CD4+ T cells from blood. The source is a human donor in good health.

This clonotype occurred many times. The gene calls are TRBV20-1 and TRBJ2-7; D is unresolved. Per germline, CDR1 DFQATT and CDR2 SNEGSKA (reference sequence). This CDR3 spans 13 amino acids. Trimming pared 6 bases from V and 0 bases from J, leaving 12 bases between. The CDR3 nucleotides read TGCAGTGCCCACCCCATGAGCTCCTACGAGCAGTACTTC. It translates to CSAHPMSSYEQYF.

This clonotype was seen only a few times. The V and J genes are TRBV27 and TRBJ1-4; D perhaps matches TRBD1 (5 bases). This CDR3 is built from 15 residues. The V gene lost 3 bases and the J gene lost 4 bases, with 12 bases spanning the gap. Germline CDR1 and CDR2: MNHEY and SMNVEV (reference sequence). The CDR3 region has the DNA TGTGCCAGCAGTTTGAACAGAGGACATAATGAAAAACTGTTTTTT. Protein sequence: CASSLNRGHNEKLFF.

At least ten counts were recorded for this clonotype. This sequence joins TRBV5-6 and TRBJ1-1; D remains ambiguous. The CDR3 sequence is 13 residues long. V lost 0 bases, J lost 6 bases, and 9 bases lay in between. Germline CDR1 SGHDT, CDR2 YYEEEE. CDR3 residues: CASSLALGSEAFF. The DNA for the CDR3 is TGTGCCAGCAGCTTGGCCTTGGGTTCTGAAGCTTTCTTT. The complete variable domain, with remaining parts taken from reference TRBV5-6 and TRBJ1-1, reads DAGVTQSPTHLIKTRGQQVTLRCSPKSGHDTVSWYQQALGQGPQFIFQYYEEEERQRGNFPDRFSGHQFPNYSSELNVNALLLGDSALYLCASSLALGSEAFFGQGTRLTVV.

This clonotype was seen a few times. The J gene is TRBJ1-2, the V gene TRBV5-1, with D possibly TRBD1 on 5 matching bases. This CDR3 spans 17 amino acids. The V and J ends lost 1 base and 6 bases respectively, with 22 bases between them. In germline, CDR1 is SGHRS, CDR2 YFSETQ. Written as DNA, the CDR3 is TGCGCCAGCAGCTTGCGGGGCAAGGGGACGGCAAATGATGGCTACACCTTC. Its protein product is CASSLRGKGTANDGYTF.

This clonotype turned up a few times. The V call is TRBV13, the J call TRBJ2-1, with D possibly being TRBD1 (5 bases). The V gene's germline CDR1 is PRHDT and CDR2 FYEKMQ (reference sequence). V was cut by 5 bases and J by 3 bases, with 20 bases left in between. The CDR3 length is 17 residues. CDR3: CASSPDWGGPNYNEQFF. For the CDR3, the DNA is TGTGCCAGCAGCCCCGATTGGGGCGGACCTAACTACAATGAGCAGTTCTTC.

The chain is built from TRBV5-1 and TRBJ1-2, with unresolved D. Germline assignment: CDR1 SGHRS and CDR2 YFSETQ. V gave up 1 base and J gave up 7 bases, with 11 bases separating them. This CDR3 is 13 amino acids long. CDR3 DNA: TGCGCCAGCAGCTTGAGGTCAGCGAGTGGCTACACCTTC. Its protein is CASSLRSASGYTF.

The rearrangement links TRBV4-3 to TRBJ2-7; the match to TRBD1 covers 7 bases. This CDR3 has 15 residues. Germline CDR1 is LGHNA and CDR2 is YSLEER. Unmatched junction bases numbered 6, after V lost 0 bases and J lost 4 bases. CDR3 nucleotides: TGCGCCAGCAGCCAAGAAAACAGGGGCCGGTACGAGCAGTACTTC. As protein: CASSQENRGRYEQYF.

The rearrangement uses TRBV20-1 and TRBJ1-5; 7 bases fit TRBD1. Germline V lookup: CDR1 DFQATT, CDR2 SNEGSKA (reference sequence). The CDR3 contains 16 residues. V shed 3 bases and J 1 base; nucleotides not matched to a gene: 9. The CDR3 sequence: CSASPVGTASNQPQHF. CDR3 coding DNA: TGCAGTGCTAGTCCCGTCGGGACAGCCAGCAATCAGCCCCAGCATTTT.

This sequence joins TRBV19 and TRBJ2-5, with a possible D match to TRBD1 (6 bases). The germline gives CDR1 LNHDA, CDR2 SQIVND (reference sequence). There are 15 residues in the CDR3. V was trimmed by 4 bases and J by 0 bases, leaving 12 bases between them. The CDR3 region is CASSTRTAYQETQYF. In nucleotides, the CDR3 is TGTGCCAGTAGTACCAGGACAGCTTACCAAGAGACCCAGTACTTC.

This clonotype has a handful of counts. CDR3 protein: CSARDGAGNQPQHF. The CDR3 nucleotides read TGCAGTGCTAGAGATGGGGCAGGCAATCAGCCCCAGCATTTT. This chain connects TRBV20-1 to TRBJ1-5; TRBD1 is a possible D gene (5 bases). With 0 bases removed from V and 2 bases from J, the gap between germline ends came to 8 bases. The germline V gene has CDR1 DFQATT and CDR2 SNEGSKA (reference sequence). The CDR3 is made up of 14 amino acids.

The chain is built from TRBV12-3 or TRBV12-4 and TRBJ2-2; no definite D call. Trimming cost V 7 bases and J 6 bases, with 9 bases left between them. The CDR3 has 12 amino acids. In DNA form, the CDR3 reads TGTGCCAGCATCCTCGAAGCCGGGGAGCTGTTTTTT. Its translation is CASILEAGELFF.

This clonotype has just a few counts. The chain combines TRBV5-1 with TRBJ1-2; TRBD1 aligns across 11 bases. The germline CDR1 and CDR2 sequences are SGHRS and YFSETQ. Losses at the gene ends were 0 bases for V and 0 bases for J; bases not matched to a gene: 4. The CDR3 covers 17 residues. This chain's CDR3 is CASSLGDRGKANYGYTF. DNA of the CDR3: TGCGCCAGCAGCTTGGGGGACAGGGGGAAGGCTAACTATGGCTACACCTTC.

The CDR3: CASSYQPGEVDTQYF. In DNA, the CDR3 is TGTGCCAGCAGTTACCAGCCCGGGGAGGTAGATACGCAGTATTTT. This chain links TRBV7-2 with TRBJ2-3; D possibly corresponds to TRBD2 (6 bases). Germline CDR1 is SGHTA and CDR2 is FQGNSA. This CDR3 spans 15 amino acids. V was clipped by 6 bases and J by 5 bases, with 18 bases between them.

The sample holds a few counts of this clonotype. The J gene is TRBJ1-5, the V gene TRBV28, with TRBD1 matching over 7 bases. Germline V gene sequence: CDR1 MDHEN, CDR2 SYDVKM. There are 15 residues in the CDR3. Trimming removed 6 bases from V and 4 bases from J; junction bases left unmatched: 9. The CDR3 loop reads CASSLTGARNQPQHF. In DNA, the CDR3 is TGTGCCAGCAGCTTAACAGGGGCCCGGAATCAGCCCCAGCATTTT.

This clonotype turned up a few times. This chain joins TRBV7-8 and TRBJ1-6, with 8 positions matching TRBD1. V trimming: 3 bases; J trimming: 7 bases; junction bases outside the gene matches: 5. The germline gives CDR1 SGHVS, CDR2 FQNEAQ. The CDR3 loop spans 15 amino acids. CDR3 amino acids: CASSFLQGGNSPLHF. The DNA of the CDR3 is TGTGCCAGCAGCTTCCTACAGGGGGGGAATTCACCCCTCCACTTT.

This sequence joins TRBV5-8 and TRBJ2-5; D is tentatively TRBD1 or TRBD2 (6 bases each). Trimming took 2 bases from V and 4 from J, leaving 9 bases between them. CDR1 is SGHTS, CDR2 YDEGEE, per germline. CDR3 length: 13 amino acids. The chain's CDR3 is CASSLGGGETQYF. The CDR3 nucleotides read TGTGCCAGCAGCTTAGGAGGGGGAGAGACCCAGTACTTC.

The J gene is TRBJ2-1, the V gene TRBV6-6; 11 nucleotides agree with TRBD2. This CDR3 is built from 17 residues. Per the germline V gene, CDR1 is MNHNY and CDR2 is SVGAGI (reference sequence). Trimming at V came to 0 bases and at J to 8 bases, leaving 9 bases not matched to a gene. The CDR3 region is CASSYSDSGRAQDEQFF. The CDR3 DNA reads TGTGCCAGCAGTTACTCTGATAGCGGGAGGGCCCAGGATGAGCAGTTCTTC.